The rows below give T cell receptor beta chains drawn from one sample of a study of identical twins. TCRdb recomputed calls from the 5' RACE reads with MiXCR, one row per CDR3 protein. The sample contains approximately 490,000 distinct CDR3 sequences, more than 20% of which appear only once. These data also formed part of another study, on yellow fever vaccine responses in identical twins.

Sequencing was done on a sample of CD4+ T cells sorted from blood. The receptor source for this set is a woman under 30 in good health. Both conserved end residues are trimmed from each CDR3.

TRBJ2-5 TRBV29-1 SESMAGGPGTQY
TRBJ2-1 TRBV12-3/TRBV12-4 ASSLAFAGGTYNEQF
TRBJ1-3 TRBV10-2 ASSESLELSGNTIY
TRBJ1-2 TRBV6-5 ASSYDGTGLYGYT
TRBJ2-3 TRBV6-5 ASSYSGGAIGDTQY
TRBJ1-6 TRBV6-1 ASSGDRGESPLH
TRBJ2-1 TRBV7-8 ASRTDPGQWALNEQF
TRBJ1-1 TRBV5-1 ASSLGSAGMNTEAF
TRBJ2-5 TRBV5-1 ASSLMGDTGETQY
TRBJ2-1 TRBV12-3/TRBV12-4 ASSLLGGAEQF
TRBJ2-3 TRBV20-1 SARASSRADAY
TRBJ2-1 TRBV29-1 SVASDRVSGNEQF
TRBJ1-1 TRBV18 ASSPGTGGQGTEAF
TRBJ2-1 TRBV12-3/TRBV12-4 ATLLRAGDLNEQF
TRBJ2-5 TRBV7-6 ASSSYQQGEETQY
TRBJ1-1 TRBV5-1 ASSADSKREAF
TRBJ1-3 TRBV3-1 ASSQDSSSGNTIY
TRBJ2-3 TRBV5-1 ASSIPQTGNTDTQY
TRBJ2-3 TRBV29-1 SGGSGTRGTDTQY
TRBJ2-5 TRBV4-1 ASSQDGRYLGETQY
TRBJ2-6 TRBV10-3 AISPRGGPSSGANVLT
TRBJ2-7 TRBV10-3 AISESIGSSYEQY
TRBJ2-1 TRBV7-2 ASSTLWSSHYNEQF
TRBJ2-1 TRBV7-2 ASSLHTGTGINEQF
TRBJ2-6 TRBV4-1 ASSQEGTGDFGVSGANVLT
TRBJ2-5 TRBV5-1 ASSAVRGRETQY
TRBJ1-1 TRBV6-1 ASRGKGPMNTEAF
TRBJ2-5 TRBV5-1 ASSLGQEQETQY
TRBJ2-2 TRBV3-1 ASSQTPKISGPPGELF
TRBJ2-3 TRBV18 ASSPLTASTDTQY
TRBJ2-5 TRBV20-1 SARAFPRTHSGAVQETQY
TRBJ1-5 TRBV11-3 ASSLTGDSNQPQH
TRBJ2-4 TRBV11-2 ASSKRPGQGSKNIQY
TRBJ2-7 TRBV12-3/TRBV12-4 ASSTGTSGTVPYEQY
TRBJ2-1 TRBV3-1 ASSQPRSGGYNEQF
TRBJ2-3 TRBV7-3 ASSLTAGGNTDTQY
TRBJ1-6 TRBV6-5 ASSNPRSSYNSPLH
TRBJ2-2 TRBV15 ATSRVRTGGNIGELF
TRBJ2-7 TRBV5-1 ATKRDTTYEQY
TRBJ2-2 TRBV11-1 ASSFPGGVYPGELF
TRBJ1-1 TRBV10-3 AISPDRGGLRGMNTEAF
TRBJ2-1 TRBV20-1 SATRGNPGLAGPSSYNEQF
TRBJ2-1 TRBV12-3/TRBV12-4 ASNPSGRDWGEQF
TRBJ2-3 TRBV5-1 ASRTGTALYTDTQY
TRBJ2-1 TRBV28 ASSKRGTSGANEQF
TRBJ2-1 TRBV6-1 ASSSTLNRGPYNEQF
TRBJ2-3 TRBV12-3/TRBV12-4 ASSFLLAGGWADTQY